One and the same sample provided the 27 T cell receptor beta chains below, sequenced in a study of chemoradiotherapy in HPV16-positive cancers. Libraries were prepared by immunoSEQ multiplex PCR; TCRdb keeps only in-frame clonotypes and omits some of them. The sample has under 950 clones, approximately 81% seen once. Sequenced here: tumor tissue, sampled from a patient who underwent chemoradiotherapy. Receptors were obtained from a human donor with HPV-associated anogenital cancer.

This rearrangement joins TRBV19 to TRBJ2-7, with 10 bases lining up with TRBD1. Germline-derived CDR1 and CDR2 are LNHDA and SQIVND (reference sequence). The CDR3 is made up of 14 amino acids. V lost 6 bases and J lost 4; bases outside the gene matches: 6. Written as DNA, the CDR3 is TGTGCCAGTAGGGACGGACAGGGGGAGTACGAGCAGTACTTC. It encodes CASRDGQGEYEQYF.

This chain uses TRBV7-9 with TRBJ2-2; TRBD2 aligns across 9 bases. CDR1 is SEHNR, CDR2 FQNEAQ, per germline (reference sequence). Unmatched junction bases numbered 15, after V lost 1 base and J lost 6 bases. CDR3 length: 19 amino acids. This CDR3 reads CASSLVAPSGTRGPGELFF. DNA of the CDR3: TGTGCCAGCAGCTTAGTCGCGCCTAGCGGGACGAGGGGCCCCGGGGAGCTGTTTTTT.

A few counts support this clone. The rearrangement joins TRBV6-5 to TRBJ1-1, with D uncertain. This CDR3 contains 15 residues. CDR1 and CDR2 from the germline V gene are MNHEY and SVGAGI. Trimming took off 3 bases at V and 0 bases at J, with 11 bases between the two ends. CDR3 region: CASSYEGSMNTEAFF. The CDR3 DNA follows: TGTGCCAGCAGTTATGAAGGGAGCATGAACACTGAAGCTTTCTTT.

V gene TRBV11-2 combines with J gene TRBJ1-6; a possible D gene is TRBD1 (5 bases). Germline lookup yields CDR1 SGHAT and CDR2 FQNNGV. The V end lost 2 bases, the J end lost 6 bases, and 14 bases lay between the germline ends. The CDR3 loop spans 16 amino acids. Here the CDR3 reads CASSLRVLGGNSPLHF. DNA of the CDR3: TGTGCCAGCAGCTTAAGGGTTCTGGGGGGTAATTCACCCCTCCACTTT. The entire variable domain, with the rest obtained from reference TRBV11-2 and TRBJ1-6, is as follows: EAGVAQSPRYKIIEKRQSVAFWCNPISGHATLYWYQQILGQGPKLLIQFQNNGVVDDSQLPKDRFSAERLKGVDSTLKIQPAKLEDSAVYLCASSLRVLGGNSPLHFGNGTRLTVT.

The CDR3 here is CASSEGLETDTQYF. CDR3 DNA: TGTGCCAGCAGTGAAGGACTAGAAACAGATACGCAGTATTTT. This chain connects TRBV6-4 to TRBJ2-3; 7 bases are shared with TRBD2. The junction had 3 bases not matched to a gene; V was cut back by 3 bases and J by 3 bases. Germline V CDR1 and CDR2: MRHNA, SNTAGT. The CDR3 length is 14 residues.

V is TRBV7-2 and J is TRBJ1-2; no firm D call. The CDR3 contains 14 residues. V lost 4 bases and J lost 5, with 14 bases in between. The germline gives CDR1 SGHTA, CDR2 FQGNSA. The CDR3 DNA reads as TGTGCCAGCAGCTCGGACCGAGGCCCTTATGGCTACACCTTC. This encodes CASSSDRGPYGYTF.

V is TRBV4-2 and J is TRBJ2-7; perhaps TRBD1 as D (6 bases). Germline CDR1 LGHNA, CDR2 YNFKEQ. This CDR3 is built from 15 residues. V was shortened by 1 base and J by 0 bases, with 10 bases between the two germline ends. The CDR3 region is CASSQGTASSYEQYF. The CDR3 DNA reads as TGTGCCAGCAGCCAAGGGACAGCGAGCTCCTACGAGCAGTACTTC.

This rearrangement joins TRBV29-1 to TRBJ2-7; the D gene is possibly TRBD1 (6 bases). Trimming pared 6 bases from V and 1 base from J, leaving 16 bases between. The length of the CDR3 is 14 residues. Germline assignment: CDR1 SQVTM and CDR2 ANQGSEA. The CDR3 here is CSVGGGRTSYEQYF. CDR3 in DNA: TGCAGCGTCGGTGGGGGCCGTACATCCTACGAGCAGTACTTC.

This clone was recorded only once. This rearrangement joins TRBV19 to TRBJ2-1, with TRBD2 matching over 9 bases. Per germline, CDR1 LNHDA and CDR2 SQIVND (reference sequence). V was pared by 5 bases and J by 8 bases, with 10 bases of the junction left unmatched. The CDR3 is 15 residues long. The CDR3, as DNA: TGTGCCAGTAGTCCTCGGGGACTAGCTATCGATGAGCAGTTCTTC. It codes for CASSPRGLAIDEQFF.

This clone appeared once. The genes are TRBV7-9 and TRBJ1-4, with D unclear. V lost 1 base, J lost 2 bases, and 14 bases lay in between. The CDR3 loop spans 17 amino acids. The germline V gene encodes CDR1 SEHNR and CDR2 FQNEAQ (reference sequence). The CDR3 here is CASSLVVQLGTNEKLFF. CDR3 DNA: TGTGCCAGCAGCTTAGTGGTGCAACTGGGGACTAATGAAAAACTGTTTTTT. Full variable domain (rest looked up from reference TRBV7-9 and TRBJ1-4): DTGVSQNPRHKITKRGQNVTFRCDPISEHNRLYWYRQTLGQGPEFLTYFQNEAQLEKSRLLSDRFSAERPKGSFSTLEIQRTEQGDSAMYLCASSLVVQLGTNEKLFFGSGTQLSVL.

This chain connects TRBV19 to TRBJ2-1, with D possibly matching TRBD2 (6 bases). Germline CDR1 reads LNHDA; CDR2 reads SQIVND (reference sequence). This CDR3 comprises 15 residues. Trimming removed 0 bases from V and 6 bases from J, with 12 bases in between. In nucleotides, the CDR3 is TGTGCCAGTAGTATAGATTACACTAGCTTCAATGAGCAGTTCTTC. Its protein product is CASSIDYTSFNEQFF.

This clone was observed once. This chain connects TRBV30 to TRBJ1-4; D might be TRBD1 (5 bases). There are 15 residues in the CDR3. Trimming shortened V by 0 bases and J by 5 bases, and 13 bases separated the two germline ends. From germline, CDR1 is GTSNPN and CDR2 SVGIG (reference sequence). The CDR3 DNA is TGTGCCTGGAGTGTACCCGGGGAGGGGAATGAAAAACTGTTTTTT. This gives the protein CAWSVPGEGNEKLFF. Full variable domain (remainder filled in from reference TRBV30 and TRBJ1-4): SQTIHQWPATLVQPVGSPLSLECTVEGTSNPNLYWYRQAAGRGLQLLFYSVGIGQISSEVPQNLSASRPQDRQFILSSKKLLLSDSGFYLCAWSVPGEGNEKLFFGSGTQLSVL.

The chain links TRBV4-3 to TRBJ2-7; TRBD1 agrees at 7 bases. Losses at the gene ends were 0 bases for V and 0 bases for J; bases not matched to a gene: 5. CDR1 and CDR2 (germline): LGHNA, YSLEER. The CDR3 spans 16 residues. The DNA of the CDR3 is TGCGCCAGCAGCCAAGATGCCGGACAGGTCTCCTACGAGCAGTACTTC. This translates into CASSQDAGQVSYEQYF.

This chain connects TRBV18 to TRBJ2-3, with TRBD1 matching over 7 bases. The CDR3 spans 16 residues. Germline CDR1 is KGHSH and CDR2 is LQKENI. V was pared by 3 bases and J by 1 base, with 7 bases of the junction left unmatched. CDR3 sequence: CASSPRDSSRTDTQYF. CDR3 DNA sequence: TGTGCCAGCTCACCTCGGGACAGCTCTCGCACAGATACGCAGTATTTT.

This chain uses TRBV19 with TRBJ1-4; D is possibly TRBD1 (6 bases). The germline gives CDR1 LNHDA, CDR2 SQIVND (reference sequence). This CDR3 comprises 18 residues. Trimming shortened V by 1 base and J by 0 bases, and 15 bases separated the two germline ends. Written as DNA, the CDR3 is TGTGCCAGTAGTATAGGAGCAGGGGAGATGGCAACTAATGAAAAACTGTTTTTT. Residues: CASSIGAGEMATNEKLFF.

The chain links TRBV5-6 to TRBJ2-7; TRBD2 matches 8 bases. V lost 2 bases and J lost 5; bases outside the gene matches: 6. This CDR3 region has 14 residues. Per germline, CDR1 SGHDT and CDR2 YYEEEE. CDR3 coding DNA: TGTGCCAGCAGCTTCCCGGGGGGGCCCAACGAGCAGTACTTC. It specifies CASSFPGGPNEQYF.

This clone was recorded a few times. The rearrangement uses TRBV9 and TRBJ2-1, with D possibly being TRBD1 (6 bases). CDR1 is SGDLS and CDR2 is YYNGEE in the germline V gene. This CDR3 spans 16 amino acids. Deletions cut 0 bases from V and 0 bases from J, with 10 bases between. CDR3 residues: CASSVEGQSSYNEQFF. In nucleotides, the CDR3 is TGTGCCAGCAGCGTAGAAGGACAGAGCTCCTACAATGAGCAGTTCTTC.

The chain joins TRBV30 to TRBJ2-1; TRBD2 aligns across 11 bases. Germline V gives CDR1 GTSNPN, CDR2 SVGIG (reference sequence). The V segment lost 0 bases and the J segment 4 bases; nucleotides outside the gene matches: 2. This CDR3 has 15 amino acids. CDR3 sequence reads: CAWSVGTSGYNEQFF. The CDR3 bases are TGTGCCTGGAGTGTAGGGACTAGCGGTTACAATGAGCAGTTCTTC.

The chain is built from TRBV7-7 and TRBJ2-6, with D hard to call. With 4 bases removed from V and 2 bases from J, the gap between germline ends came to 3 bases. The CDR3 contains 13 residues. Per germline, CDR1 SSHAT and CDR2 FNYEAQ (reference sequence). CDR3 residues: CASSSPGANVLTF. As DNA, the CDR3 is TGTGCCAGCAGCTCCCCTGGGGCCAACGTCCTGACTTTC.

The chain couples TRBV6-5 to TRBJ2-5, with TRBD2 matching 10 bases. The CDR3 has 16 amino acids. V shed 4 bases, J shed 5 bases, and the junction held 10 bases outside the gene matches. Per germline, CDR1 MNHEY and CDR2 SVGAGI. CDR3 sequence (DNA): TGTGCCAGCAGTTTTAATAGCGGGGGGTTTCGGGAGACCCAGTACTTC. Protein: CASSFNSGGFRETQYF.

This clone has more than one count but fewer than ten. J is TRBJ2-7 and V is TRBV5-5; TRBD2 matches 16 bases. This CDR3 spans 19 amino acids. The germline V gene has CDR1 SGHKS and CDR2 YYEKEE (reference sequence). Trimming cost V 5 bases and J 2 bases; bases outside gene matches: 13. The CDR3 region is CASRRSTGTSGRAAYEQYF. In nucleotides, the CDR3 is TGTGCCAGCAGGCGATCCACCGGGACTAGCGGGAGGGCCGCCTACGAGCAGTACTTC.

DNA for the CDR3: TGTGCCAGCAGCCCTCGGGTAGGGTCGAATAATTCACCCCTCCACTTT. Its protein product is CASSPRVGSNNSPLHF. The chain has TRBV5-6 and TRBJ1-6, with D unresolved. Germline CDR1 reads SGHDT; CDR2 reads YYEEEE. V dropped 4 bases and J dropped 5 bases, with 16 bases sitting between them. The CDR3 is 16 residues long.

The V and J genes are TRBV6-6 and TRBJ1-4; no reliable D call. V was shortened by 6 bases and J by 4 bases, with 12 bases between the two germline ends. CDR3 size: 14 residues. Per germline, CDR1 MNHNY and CDR2 SVGAGI (reference sequence). The CDR3: CASSPPGVNEKLFF. The CDR3 region has the DNA TGTGCCAGCAGCCCCCCCGGGGTTAATGAAAAACTGTTTTTT.

This chain links TRBV7-3 with TRBJ2-1; no reliable D call. Germline CDR1 reads SGHTA; CDR2 reads FQGTGA. Trimming removed 0 bases at V and 7 bases at J, with 4 bases between. The CDR3 runs to 12 residues. The CDR3 coding sequence is TGTGCCAGCAGCTTAACTAAGAATGAGCAGTTCTTC. Its translation: CASSLTKNEQFF.

V usage is TRBV11-2 and J usage is TRBJ2-7; possibly TRBD1 for D (5 bases). The germline CDR1 and CDR2 sequences are SGHAT and FQNNGV. The CDR3 has 13 amino acids. V lost 1 base, J lost 12 bases, and 16 bases lay in between. CDR3 nucleotide sequence: TGTGCCAGCAGCTTAGGGGGCCAGCCCGGTCCGTACTTC. Its protein product is CASSLGGQPGPYF.

This clone was counted a few times. The V gene is TRBV13, the J gene TRBJ2-1, with 14 bases matching TRBD2. The CDR3 contains 16 residues. CDR1 is PRHDT and CDR2 is FYEKMQ in the germline V gene (reference sequence). J lost 3 bases, V lost 5 bases, and 3 bases had no gene match. CDR3 sequence reads: CASSVGTSGSYNEQFF. CDR3 bases: TGTGCCAGCAGCGTTGGGACTAGCGGGAGCTACAATGAGCAGTTCTTC.

V gene TRBV30 combines with J gene TRBJ2-7, with a tentative D call TRBD1 (5 bases). Trimming stripped 0 bases from V and 6 bases from J, with 15 bases between. The CDR3 is 14 amino acids. From germline, CDR1 is GTSNPN and CDR2 SVGIG (reference sequence). This CDR3 is CAWSVGFPDTEQYF. Written as DNA, the CDR3 is TGTGCCTGGAGTGTCGGTTTTCCGGACACCGAGCAGTACTTC.